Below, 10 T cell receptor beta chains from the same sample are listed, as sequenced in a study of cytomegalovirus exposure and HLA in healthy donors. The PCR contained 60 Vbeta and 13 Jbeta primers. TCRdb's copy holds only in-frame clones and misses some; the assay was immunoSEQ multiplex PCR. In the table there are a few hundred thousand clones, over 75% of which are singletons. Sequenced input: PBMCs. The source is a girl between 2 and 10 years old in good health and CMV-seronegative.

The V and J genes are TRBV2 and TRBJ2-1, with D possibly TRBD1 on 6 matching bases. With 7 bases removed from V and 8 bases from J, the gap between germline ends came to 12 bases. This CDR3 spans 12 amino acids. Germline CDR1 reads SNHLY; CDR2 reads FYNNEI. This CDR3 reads CASNTGYDEQFF. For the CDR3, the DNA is TGTGCCAGCAACACAGGGTACGATGAGCAGTTCTTC.

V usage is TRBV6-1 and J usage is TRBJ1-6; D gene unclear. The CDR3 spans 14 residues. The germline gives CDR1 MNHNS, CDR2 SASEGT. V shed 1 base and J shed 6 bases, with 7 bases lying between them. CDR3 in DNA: TGTGCCAGCAGTGAAGGACTTTCTAATTCACCCCTCCACTTT. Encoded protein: CASSEGLSNSPLHF.

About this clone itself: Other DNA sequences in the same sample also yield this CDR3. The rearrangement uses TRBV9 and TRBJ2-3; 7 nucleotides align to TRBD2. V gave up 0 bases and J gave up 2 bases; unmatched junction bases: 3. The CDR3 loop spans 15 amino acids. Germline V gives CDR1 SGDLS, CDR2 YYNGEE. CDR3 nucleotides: TGTGCCAGCAGCGTAGGGCTAGCGGACACAGATACGCAGTATTTT. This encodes CASSVGLADTDTQYF.

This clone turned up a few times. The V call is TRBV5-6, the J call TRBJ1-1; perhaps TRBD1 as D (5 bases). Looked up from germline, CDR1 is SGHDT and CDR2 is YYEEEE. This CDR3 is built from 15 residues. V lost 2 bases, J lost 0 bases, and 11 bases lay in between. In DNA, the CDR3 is TGTGCCAGCAGCTTTGGACACAACATGAACACTGAAGCTTTCTTT. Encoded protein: CASSFGHNMNTEAFF. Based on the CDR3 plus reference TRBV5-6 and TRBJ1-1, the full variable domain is DAGVTQSPTHLIKTRGQQVTLRCSPKSGHDTVSWYQQALGQGPQFIFQYYEEEERQRGNFPDRFSGHQFPNYSSELNVNALLLGDSALYLCASSFGHNMNTEAFFGQGTRLTVV.

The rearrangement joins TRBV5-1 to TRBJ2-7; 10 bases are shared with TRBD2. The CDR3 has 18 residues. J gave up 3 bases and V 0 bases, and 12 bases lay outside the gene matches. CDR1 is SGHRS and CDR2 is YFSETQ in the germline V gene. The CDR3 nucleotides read TGCGCCAGCAGCTTGGGCCTAGCGGGGGTTTCGGGGAACTACGAGCAGTACTTC. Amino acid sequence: CASSLGLAGVSGNYEQYF.

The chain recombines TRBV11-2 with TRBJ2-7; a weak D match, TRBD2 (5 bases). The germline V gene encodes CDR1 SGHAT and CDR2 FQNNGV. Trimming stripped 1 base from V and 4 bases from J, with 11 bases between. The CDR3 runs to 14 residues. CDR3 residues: CASSLVGLAYEQYF. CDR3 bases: TGTGCCAGCAGCTTAGTAGGATTAGCGTACGAGCAGTACTTC.

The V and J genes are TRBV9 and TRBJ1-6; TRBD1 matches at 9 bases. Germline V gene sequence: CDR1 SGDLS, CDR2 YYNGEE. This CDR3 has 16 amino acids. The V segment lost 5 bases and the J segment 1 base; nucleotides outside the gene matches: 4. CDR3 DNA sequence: TGTGCCAGCAGTGCTGGACAGGGGTCCTATAATTCACCCCTCCACTTT. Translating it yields CASSAGQGSYNSPLHF.

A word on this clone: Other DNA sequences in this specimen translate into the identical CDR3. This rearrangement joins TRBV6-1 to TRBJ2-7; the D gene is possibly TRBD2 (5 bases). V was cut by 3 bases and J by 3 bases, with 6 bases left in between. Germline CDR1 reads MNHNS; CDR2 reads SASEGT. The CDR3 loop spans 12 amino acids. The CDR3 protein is CASSEAGYEQYF. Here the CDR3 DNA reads TGTGCCAGCAGTGAGGCGGGCTACGAGCAGTACTTC.

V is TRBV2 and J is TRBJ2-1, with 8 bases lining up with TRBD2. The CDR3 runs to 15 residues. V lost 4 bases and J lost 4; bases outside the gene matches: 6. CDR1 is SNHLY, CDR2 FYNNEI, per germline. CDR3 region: CASSGLAGLYNEQFF. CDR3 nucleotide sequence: TGTGCCAGCAGTGGCCTAGCGGGTCTGTACAATGAGCAGTTCTTC.

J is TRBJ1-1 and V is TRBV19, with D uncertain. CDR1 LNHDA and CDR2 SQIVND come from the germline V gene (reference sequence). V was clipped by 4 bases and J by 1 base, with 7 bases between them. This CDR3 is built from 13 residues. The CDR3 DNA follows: TGTGCCAGTAGTAACCAGGAGAACACTGAAGCTTTCTTT. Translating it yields CASSNQENTEAFF.